This TCR beta chain was sequenced during a study of CD8+CD57+ T cells in acquired aplastic anemia. Study-wide background: Where healthy donors were concerned, CD4+ cells averaged about 11 million reads. Study-wide findings and caveats: Controls did not differ significantly from patients in CD8+ Simpson's diversity. Patients and controls were found to share around 30 CD8+ CDR3 sequences.

According to the study, genomic DNA was the template for TCR beta VDJ and CDR3 profiling. TCRdb passed the reads through MiXCR, listing each CDR3 protein once. In the table there are some 190,000 distinct CDR3 sequences, less than 55% of which are singletons. The CDR3 extends over 15 amino acids. With V trimmed by 5 bases and J by 7 bases, 6 bases remained unmatched. Germline assignment: CDR1 LNHDA and CDR2 SQIVND (reference sequence). This clonotype was recorded many times. Its antigen is not identified. This receptor was identified in a human donor in good health. Material for sequencing was sorted CD4+, CD8+, or CD8+CD57+ T cells (not recorded which) from PBMCs. The chain links TRBV19 to TRBJ2-1; 12 nucleotides line up with TRBD2. The CDR3 nucleotides are TGTGCCAGTAGTGCACTAGCGGGAGGCCGAAATGAGCAGTTCTTC. Encoded protein: CASSALAGGRNEQFF.